The 32 T cell receptor beta chains below were found in one sample sequenced in a study of Graves' ophthalmopathy and Graves' hyperthyroidism. RNA transcripts were the template, and TCR beta CDR3 regions were amplified from them. Amplification began with first-round RT-PCR using HTBI primers, then second-round multiplex PCR was performed. TCRdb analysed the multiplex PCR reads with MiXCR anew, one entry per CDR3 protein. The sample shows approximately 540,000 distinct CDR3 sequences, under 45% of them seen only once. Sequencing input: peripheral blood or thyroid tissue (not recorded which). These receptors all stem from an adult man with Graves' hyperthyroidism.

This clonotype was seen at least ten times. This sequence joins TRBV19 and TRBJ1-1; possibly TRBD1 for D (6 bases). Per germline, CDR1 LNHDA and CDR2 SQIVND (reference sequence). The V and J ends lost 3 bases and 4 bases respectively, with 9 bases between them. CDR3 length equals 13 residues. CDR3 bases: TGTGCCAGTAGTATCACAGGGACCACTGAAGCTTTCTTT. Translation gives CASSITGTTEAFF. Together with reference TRBV19 and TRBJ1-1, the CDR3 gives the full variable domain: DGGITQSPKYLFRKEGQNVTLSCEQNLNHDAMYWYRQDPGQGLRLIYYSQIVNDFQKGDIAEGYSVSREKKESFPLTVTSAQKNPTAFYLCASSITGTTEAFFGQGTRLTVV.

This clonotype was detected a few times. The genes are TRBV3-1 and TRBJ2-7; 9 bases match TRBD2. Germline V lookup: CDR1 LGHDT, CDR2 YNNKEL (reference sequence). With V trimmed by 0 bases and J by 2 bases, 8 bases remained unmatched. The CDR3 is made up of 17 amino acids. This CDR3 is CASSQEGRLAGTYEQYF. In nucleotides, the CDR3 is TGTGCCAGCAGCCAAGAAGGGCGTCTAGCGGGGACCTACGAGCAGTACTTC.

In this sample, this clonotype turned up a few times. This chain joins TRBV12-3 or TRBV12-4 and TRBJ2-2, with unresolved D. The CDR3 is 14 residues long. CDR3 region: CASGLVGYTGELFF. The CDR3 coding sequence is TGTGCTAGTGGTTTGGTTGGATACACCGGGGAGCTGTTTTTT.

A remark on this clonotype: A much larger clone is a single base away; this may be a read error. The J gene is TRBJ1-2, the V gene TRBV7-8; perhaps TRBD1 as D (5 bases). Trimming pared 1 base from V and 6 bases from J, leaving 21 bases between. This CDR3 has 17 amino acids. The germline V gene has CDR1 SGHVS and CDR2 FQNEAQ. The CDR3 reads CASSLVGRGSGKDGYTF. The CDR3 DNA reads TGTGCCAGCAGCTTAGTTGGGAGGGGTTCAGGGAAAGATGGCTACACCTTC.

This clonotype was detected many times. V usage is TRBV5-8 and J usage is TRBJ2-5; perhaps TRBD1 as D (6 bases). V was pared by 2 bases and J by 5 bases, with 10 bases between. Germline CDR1 SGHTS, CDR2 YDEGEE. This CDR3 spans 13 amino acids. DNA for the CDR3: TGTGCCAGCAGCTTTCGACAGGAGGAGACCCAGTACTTC. Its protein product is CASSFRQEETQYF.

This clonotype was observed a handful of times. This chain joins TRBV6-5 and TRBJ2-2; D might be TRBD2 (5 bases). The ends were cut back, 7 bases at V and 4 bases at J, with 16 bases in the middle. The V gene's germline CDR1 is MNHEY and CDR2 SVGAGI. There are 15 residues in the CDR3. The CDR3 DNA reads as TGTGCCAGCACACCGGGAACAATGAGCACCGGGGAGCTGTTTTTT. Translating gives CASTPGTMSTGELFF.

The CDR3 DNA sequence: TGTGCCGGAACCGGGACCCAAGAGACCCAGTACTTC. Translation gives CAGTGTQETQYF. V usage is TRBV2 and J usage is TRBJ2-5, with D tentatively TRBD1 or TRBD2 (5 bases each). V was trimmed by 11 bases and J by 1 base, leaving 11 bases between them. Germline V CDR1 and CDR2: SNHLY, FYNNEI. There are 12 residues in the CDR3.

This clonotype was recorded at least ten times. V and J are TRBV7-9 and TRBJ1-2; maybe TRBD1 (6 bases). With 1 base removed from V and 3 bases from J, the gap between germline ends came to 12 bases. Germline assignment: CDR1 SEHNR and CDR2 FQNEAQ (reference sequence). The CDR3 has 15 amino acids. CDR3 protein: CASSLGQASDYGYTF. The CDR3 nucleotides are TGTGCCAGCAGCTTAGGACAGGCCTCCGACTATGGCTACACCTTC.

This clonotype was counted once. Mismatch with germline at one junction end may stem from a read error. The chain's CDR3 is CSAGDTGVNEQYF. The DNA of the CDR3 is TGCAGTGCTGGAGATACAGGGGTGAATGAGCAGTACTTC. The J gene is TRBJ2-7, the V gene TRBV20-1; 7 bases are a match to TRBD1. This CDR3 contains 13 residues. CDR1 and CDR2 (germline): DFQATT, SNEGSKA (reference sequence).

This clonotype was observed at least ten times. The rearrangement links TRBV7-2 to TRBJ1-1, with D unclear. Germline assignment: CDR1 SGHTA and CDR2 FQGNSA. The CDR3 loop spans 13 amino acids. V lost 5 bases and J 4 bases, leaving 11 bases between the germline ends. For the CDR3, the DNA is TGTGCCAGCAGCCTAGGGATGGGCACTGAAGCTTTCTTT. Its protein is CASSLGMGTEAFF. Together with reference TRBV7-2 and TRBJ1-1, the CDR3 gives the full variable domain: GAGVSQSPSNKVTEKGKDVELRCDPISGHTALYWYRQSLGQGLEFLIYFQGNSAPDKSGLPSDRFSAERTGGSVSTLTIQRTQQEDSAVYLCASSLGMGTEAFFGQGTRLTVV.

Details on this clonotype: One end of the junction is discordant with germline, which a read error may explain. J is TRBJ1-1 and V is TRBV25-1; D is undetermined. CDR1 is MGHDK, CDR2 SYGVNS, per germline. The CDR3 spans 13 residues. CDR3 residues: CASSESESTEAFF. Written as DNA, the CDR3 is TGTGCCAGCAGCGAATCTGAGAGCACTGAAGCTTTCTTT.

This clonotype was counted many times. The chain recombines TRBV6-1 with TRBJ1-6, with D maybe TRBD1 (6 bases). CDR1 MNHNS and CDR2 SASEGT come from the germline V gene. The length of the CDR3 is 17 residues. V lost 2 bases and J lost 11, with 22 bases in between. The CDR3 loop is CASSERGIDVTGPPLHF. In DNA, the CDR3 is TGTGCCAGCAGTGAAAGGGGGATAGATGTGACCGGACCACCCCTCCACTTT.

As regards this clonotype: A much larger clone is a single base away; this may be a read error. This sequence joins TRBV5-1 and TRBJ2-7; perhaps TRBD2 as D (6 bases). The germline CDR1 and CDR2 sequences are SGHRS and YFSETQ. The V and J ends lost 7 bases and 4 bases respectively, with 15 bases between them. The CDR3 contains 13 residues. The CDR3 DNA reads as TGCGCCAGCGGGACTTTGGGGAGATACGAGCAGTACTTC. Encoded protein: CASGTLGRYEQYF.

The rearrangement uses TRBV15 and TRBJ2-3; possibly TRBD1 for D (5 bases). V lost 5 bases and J 4 bases, leaving 19 bases between the germline ends. This CDR3 comprises 16 residues. CDR1 is LNHNV, CDR2 YYDKDF, per germline (reference sequence). Written as DNA, the CDR3 is TGTGCCACCAGCCAGCCCACCAACAGGCCGGCAGATACGCAGTATTTT. Protein product: CATSQPTNRPADTQYF.

In this sample, this clonotype turned up many times. This rearrangement joins TRBV3-1 to TRBJ1-2; D call uncertain. Trimming pared 1 base from V and 0 bases from J, leaving 9 bases between. This CDR3 has 15 residues. Germline CDR1 is LGHDT and CDR2 is YNNKEL (reference sequence). The CDR3 here is CASSQVASANYGYTF. CDR3 in DNA: TGTGCCAGCAGCCAAGTTGCATCCGCTAACTATGGCTACACCTTC.

This clonotype has only a few counts. V gene TRBV7-9 combines with J gene TRBJ2-2, with 7 positions matching TRBD1. Germline CDR1 reads SEHNR; CDR2 reads FQNEAQ (reference sequence). After removal of 5 bases from V and 7 bases from J, the junction contained 1 base not matched to a gene. The CDR3 is 12 amino acids. CDR3 amino acids: CASSRTGGELFF. Here the CDR3 DNA reads TGTGCCAGCAGCCGGACAGGCGGGGAGCTGTTTTTT.

The V and J genes are TRBV19 and TRBJ2-7; 8 nucleotides line up with TRBD2. The CDR3 extends over 14 amino acids. Trimming at V came to 5 bases and at J to 5 bases, leaving 8 bases not matched to a gene. The germline V gene encodes CDR1 LNHDA and CDR2 SQIVND (reference sequence). The CDR3 spells CASSVREGLNEQYF. CDR3 nucleotides: TGTGCCAGTAGTGTCCGGGAGGGCCTTAACGAGCAGTACTTC.

The table lists this clonotype with a count of one. An end of the junction differs from the germline gene, which may be a read error. The chain uses TRBV5-1 and TRBJ1-6; 8 nucleotides match TRBD1. The CDR3 consists of 14 residues. Looked up from germline, CDR1 is SGHRS and CDR2 is YFSETQ. The DNA for the CDR3 is TGTGCCAGCAGCTTGTTGACAGGGGCTGACACCCTCCACTTT. Residues: CASSLLTGADTLHF.

This clonotype was observed many times. The rearrangement links TRBV5-1 to TRBJ1-4; D is uncertain. V lost 2 bases to trimming and J lost 4 bases, with 9 bases between them. The CDR3 has 14 residues. The germline V gene encodes CDR1 SGHRS and CDR2 YFSETQ. CDR3 amino acids: CASSLRGDNEKLFF. CDR3 sequence (DNA): TGCGCCAGCAGCTTACGGGGAGATAATGAAAAACTGTTTTTT.

This clonotype was seen many times. The CDR3 sequence: CSARAPGVQPQHF. Here the CDR3 DNA reads TGCAGTGCTAGAGCCCCAGGGGTTCAGCCCCAGCATTTT. This chain connects TRBV20-1 to TRBJ1-5, with a possible D match to TRBD1 (6 bases). The CDR3 is 13 amino acids. The V gene lost 1 base and the J gene lost 6 bases, with 10 bases spanning the gap. Germline V gives CDR1 DFQATT, CDR2 SNEGSKA (reference sequence).

The J gene is TRBJ2-7, the V gene TRBV10-3; D may be TRBD1 (5 bases). V was trimmed by 7 bases and J by 4 bases, leaving 14 bases between them. There are 13 residues in the CDR3. Per germline, CDR1 ENHRY and CDR2 SYGVKD. The CDR3 coding sequence is TGTGCCATCAACCCCAGGGAATTATACGAGCAGTACTTC. This gives the protein CAINPRELYEQYF.

This clonotype was counted many times. J is TRBJ2-7 and V is TRBV7-9; D is possibly TRBD2 (6 bases). V lost 5 bases to trimming and J lost 2 bases, with 16 bases between them. The CDR3 runs 15 residues. Germline CDR1 SEHNR, CDR2 FQNEAQ (reference sequence). CDR3 nucleotides: TGTGCCAGCAGCACCCGGGAGCTGTCAGCCTACGAGCAGTACTTC. Amino acids: CASSTRELSAYEQYF.

This clonotype has just a few counts. V and J are TRBV11-2 and TRBJ2-7, with D possibly being TRBD1 (6 bases). Germline V gene lookup returns CDR1 SGHAT and CDR2 FQNNGV. The CDR3 contains 14 residues. V shed 3 bases and J shed 1 base, with 10 bases lying between them. CDR3 amino acids: CASSLLQGSYEQYF. The CDR3 DNA reads TGTGCCAGCAGCTTGCTACAGGGATCCTACGAGCAGTACTTC.

The V gene is TRBV7-9, the J gene TRBJ2-7; TRBD2 matches 12 bases. V lost 0 bases and J lost 3; bases outside the gene matches: 0. Germline V gene lookup returns CDR1 SEHNR and CDR2 FQNEAQ (reference sequence). This CDR3 is built from 15 residues. The CDR3 region has the DNA TGTGCCAGCAGCTTAGCACTAGCGGGGGGCTACGAGCAGTACTTC. This codes for CASSLALAGGYEQYF.

The V and J genes are TRBV6-1 and TRBJ2-3; TRBD2 aligns across 8 bases. Trimming removed 6 bases from V and 5 bases from J; junction bases left unmatched: 4. The CDR3 contains 13 residues. Looked up from germline, CDR1 is MNHNS and CDR2 is SASEGT. CDR3 protein: CASRFRGGDTQYF. The CDR3 DNA is TGTGCCAGCAGGTTCCGGGGGGGAGATACGCAGTATTTT.

This rearrangement joins TRBV29-1 to TRBJ2-6; maybe TRBD2 (6 bases). The CDR3 is 15 residues long. Deletions cut 4 bases from V and 2 bases from J, with 12 bases between. CDR1 SQVTM and CDR2 ANQGSEA come from the germline V gene. The CDR3 nucleotides read TGCAGCGTTGTGGAGGGGTTACCTGGGGCCAACGTCCTGACTTTC. Protein sequence: CSVVEGLPGANVLTF.

This clonotype has a count of ten or more. The chain links TRBV19 to TRBJ1-2; TRBD1 is a possible D gene (5 bases). This CDR3 has 15 amino acids. The ends were cut back, 5 bases at V and 5 bases at J, with 18 bases in the middle. Germline V gene lookup returns CDR1 LNHDA and CDR2 SQIVND (reference sequence). CDR3 DNA sequence: TGTGCCAGTAGTCCCGCGAGGGGAGGGAATTATGGCTACACCTTC. Translated, it gives CASSPARGGNYGYTF.

CDR3 amino acids: CASSLGVLGGAGELFF. The CDR3 DNA reads as TGTGCCAGCAGCTTAGGGGTGCTGGGTGGAGCCGGGGAGCTGTTTTTT. V is TRBV13 and J is TRBJ2-2; D is uncertain. This CDR3 has 16 amino acids. Germline V CDR1 and CDR2: PRHDT, FYEKMQ (reference sequence). The ends were cut back, 0 bases at V and 6 bases at J, with 14 bases in the middle.

V is TRBV29-1 and J is TRBJ2-7, with 7 nucleotides matching TRBD1. Germline V gene sequence: CDR1 SQVTM, CDR2 ANQGSEA. With 2 bases clipped from V and 6 bases from J, the junction kept 1 base outside the gene matches. CDR3 length: 11 residues. CDR3 in amino acids: CSVEQGVEQYF. DNA of the CDR3: TGCAGCGTTGAACAGGGGGTCGAGCAGTACTTC.

CDR3: CASSLYPPGTGYQPQHF. The CDR3 DNA sequence: TGTGCCAGCAGTTTATACCCGCCCGGGACAGGATATCAGCCCCAGCATTTT. V and J are TRBV27 and TRBJ1-5, with 8 positions matching TRBD1. Germline CDR1 reads MNHEY; CDR2 reads SMNVEV (reference sequence). Trimming cost V 1 base and J 5 bases; bases outside gene matches: 10. This CDR3 region has 17 residues.

This clonotype was recorded at least ten times. The gene calls are TRBV12-3 or TRBV12-4 and TRBJ1-5; a weak D match, TRBD1 (6 bases). Trimming stripped 6 bases from V and 0 bases from J, with 12 bases between. The CDR3 runs to 15 residues. The CDR3: CASSKGDHSNQPQHF. The DNA of the CDR3 is TGTGCCAGCAGCAAGGGGGATCATAGCAATCAGCCCCAGCATTTT.

The rearrangement uses TRBV10-3 and TRBJ2-3; D uncertain. There are 13 residues in the CDR3. V was pared by 11 bases and J by 1 base, with 13 bases between. Germline V CDR1 and CDR2: ENHRY, SYGVKD. CDR3 sequence (DNA): TGTGCCGGCAGTTATCAGGGCACAGATACGCAGTATTTT. Translation: CAGSYQGTDTQYF.